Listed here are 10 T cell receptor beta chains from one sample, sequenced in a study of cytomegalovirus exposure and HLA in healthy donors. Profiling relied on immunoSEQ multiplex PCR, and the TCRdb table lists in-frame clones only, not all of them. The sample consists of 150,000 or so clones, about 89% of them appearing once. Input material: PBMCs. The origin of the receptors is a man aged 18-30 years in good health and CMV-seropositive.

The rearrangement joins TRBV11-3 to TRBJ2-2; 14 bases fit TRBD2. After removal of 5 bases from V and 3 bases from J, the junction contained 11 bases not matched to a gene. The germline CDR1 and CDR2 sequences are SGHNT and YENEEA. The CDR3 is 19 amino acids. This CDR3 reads CASSPQGLAGERDTGELFF. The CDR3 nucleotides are TGTGCCAGCAGCCCCCAGGGACTAGCGGGAGAGCGTGACACCGGGGAGCTGTTTTTT.

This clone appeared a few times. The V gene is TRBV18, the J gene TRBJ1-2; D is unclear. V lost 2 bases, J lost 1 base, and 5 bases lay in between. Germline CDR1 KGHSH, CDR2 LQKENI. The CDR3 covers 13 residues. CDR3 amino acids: CASSPDSNYGYTF. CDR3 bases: TGTGCCAGCTCACCAGATAGTAACTATGGCTACACCTTC.

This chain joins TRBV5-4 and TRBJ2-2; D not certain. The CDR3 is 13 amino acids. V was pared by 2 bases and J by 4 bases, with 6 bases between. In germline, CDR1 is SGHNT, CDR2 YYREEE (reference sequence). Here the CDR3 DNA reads TGTGCCAGCAGCTTTCCGGGCACCGGGGAGCTGTTTTTT. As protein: CASSFPGTGELFF.

CDR3 residues: CTTRLAGGYETQYF. In DNA, the CDR3 is TGTACCACTCGACTAGCGGGAGGGTACGAGACCCAGTACTTC. The chain has TRBV6-5 and TRBJ2-5; 14 bases agree with TRBD2. Germline V gives CDR1 MNHEY, CDR2 SVGAGI. The CDR3 consists of 14 residues.

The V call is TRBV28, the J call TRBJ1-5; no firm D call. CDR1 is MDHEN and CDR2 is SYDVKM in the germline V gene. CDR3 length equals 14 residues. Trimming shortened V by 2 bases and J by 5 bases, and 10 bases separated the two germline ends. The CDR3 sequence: CASSLRGSHQPQHF. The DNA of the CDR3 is TGTGCCAGCAGTTTACGGGGATCCCATCAGCCCCAGCATTTT.

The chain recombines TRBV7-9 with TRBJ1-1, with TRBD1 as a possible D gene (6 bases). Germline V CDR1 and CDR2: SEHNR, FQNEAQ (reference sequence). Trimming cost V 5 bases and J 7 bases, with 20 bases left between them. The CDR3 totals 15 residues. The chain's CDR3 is CASSVEGTPSREAFF. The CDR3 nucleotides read TGTGCCAGCAGCGTAGAAGGGACACCAAGCCGTGAAGCTTTCTTT.

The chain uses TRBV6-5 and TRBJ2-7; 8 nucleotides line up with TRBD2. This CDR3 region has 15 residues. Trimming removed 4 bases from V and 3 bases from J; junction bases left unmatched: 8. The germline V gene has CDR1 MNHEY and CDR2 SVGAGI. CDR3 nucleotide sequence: TGTGCCAGCAGTTTTCGACTAGCGAGTCACTACGAGCAGTACTTC. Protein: CASSFRLASHYEQYF.

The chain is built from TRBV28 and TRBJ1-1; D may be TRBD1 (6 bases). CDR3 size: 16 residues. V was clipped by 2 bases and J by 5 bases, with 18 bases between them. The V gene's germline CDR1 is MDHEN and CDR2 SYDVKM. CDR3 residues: CASSLGPQGSGTEAFF. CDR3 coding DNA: TGTGCCAGCAGTTTAGGCCCACAGGGTTCAGGGACTGAAGCTTTCTTT.

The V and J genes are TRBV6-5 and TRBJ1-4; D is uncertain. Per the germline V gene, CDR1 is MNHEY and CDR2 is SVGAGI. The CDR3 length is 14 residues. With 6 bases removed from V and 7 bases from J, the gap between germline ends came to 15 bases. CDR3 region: CASRRVSGGEKLFF. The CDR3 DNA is TGTGCCAGCAGACGCGTCTCAGGAGGTGAAAAACTGTTTTTT.

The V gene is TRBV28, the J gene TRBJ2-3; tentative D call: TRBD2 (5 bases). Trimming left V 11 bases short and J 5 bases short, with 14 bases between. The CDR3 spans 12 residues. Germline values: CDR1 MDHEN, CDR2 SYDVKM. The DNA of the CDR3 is TGTGCCTCGACCGGGATTCGAGATACGCAGTATTTT. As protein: CASTGIRDTQYF.